This record looks at one TCR beta chain sequence and its context. The antigen remains unidentified. The length of the CDR3 is 15 residues. The germline CDR1 and CDR2 sequences are SGHNT and YYREEE (reference sequence). The trim removed 2 bases at V and 8 bases at J, leaving 9 bases unmatched. These data belong to a study of T cell responses to AZD1222 COVID-19 vaccine. The table came from immunoSEQ multiplex PCR; TCRdb's copy has only in-frame clones and leaves some out. The data contain approximately 160,000 clones, around nine tenths of them singletons. The study, taken as a whole, reports: The number of AZD1222 recipients seropositive at baseline was only 6 or 7.

The rearrangement joins TRBV5-4 to TRBJ1-2, with TRBD1 matching 10 bases. This sample comprised peripheral blood, obtained on day 0 of AZD1222 vaccination. This TCR came from an adult in good health. As DNA, the CDR3 is TGTGCCAGCAGCTTTACGCCGGGACAGGGGAAAGGCTACACCTTC. It codes for CASSFTPGQGKGYTF.